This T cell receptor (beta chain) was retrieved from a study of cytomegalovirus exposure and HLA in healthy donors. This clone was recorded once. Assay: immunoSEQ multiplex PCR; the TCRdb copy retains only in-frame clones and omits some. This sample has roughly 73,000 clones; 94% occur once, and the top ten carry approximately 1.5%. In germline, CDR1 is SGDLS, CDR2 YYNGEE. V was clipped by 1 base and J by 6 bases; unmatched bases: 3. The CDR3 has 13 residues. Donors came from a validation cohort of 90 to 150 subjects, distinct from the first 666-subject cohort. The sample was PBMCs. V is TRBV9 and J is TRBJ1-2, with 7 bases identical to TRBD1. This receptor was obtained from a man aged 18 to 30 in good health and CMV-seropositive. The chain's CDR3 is CASSVQGDDGYTF. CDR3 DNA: TGTGCCAGCAGCGTACAGGGGGATGATGGCTACACCTTC. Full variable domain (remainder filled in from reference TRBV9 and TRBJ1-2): DSGVTQTPKHLITATGQRVTLRCSPRSGDLSVYWYQQSLDQGLQFLIQYYNGEERAKGNILERFSAQQFPDLHSELNLSSLELGDSALYFCASSVQGDDGYTFGSGTRLTVV.